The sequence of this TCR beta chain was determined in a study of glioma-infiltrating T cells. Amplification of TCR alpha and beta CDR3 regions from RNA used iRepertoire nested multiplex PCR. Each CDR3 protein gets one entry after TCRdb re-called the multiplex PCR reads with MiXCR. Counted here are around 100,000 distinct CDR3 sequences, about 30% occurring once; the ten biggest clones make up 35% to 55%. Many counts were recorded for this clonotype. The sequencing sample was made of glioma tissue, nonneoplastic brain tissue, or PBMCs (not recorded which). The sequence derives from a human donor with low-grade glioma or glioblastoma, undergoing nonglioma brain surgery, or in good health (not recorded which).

CDR3 sequence (DNA): TGTGCCAGCATGGGGACGGACATGAACACTGAAGCTTTCTTT. Protein sequence: CASMGTDMNTEAFF. The chain has TRBV6-1 and TRBJ1-1, with a weak D call TRBD1 (5 bases). Germline V gene lookup returns CDR1 MNHNS and CDR2 SASEGT. Trimming removed 7 bases at V and 0 bases at J, with 12 bases between. CDR3 size: 14 residues.